This T cell receptor (beta chain) was recovered during a study of T cell responses to AZD1222 COVID-19 vaccine. On the study more broadly: Second doses were pooled across both intervals (about 4 or about 12 weeks). Overall study results and limits: Repertoires were obtained solely post-peak T cell response. Baseline antibody screening turned up just a handful of seropositive AZD1222 recipients. Females outnumbered males among donors, who were mostly white British; clonal diversity was possibly underestimated.

In the case of this clone: Its matching antigen is unknown.

CDR1 and CDR2 from the germline V gene are LGHNA and YSLEER. The CDR3 runs to 19 residues. J was trimmed by 0 bases and V by 1 base; bases with no gene match: 11. TCRdb keeps only in-frame clones here, not all; method: immunoSEQ multiplex PCR. The repertoire holds roughly 150,000 clones, around 90% seen once, with 1.1% to 1.5% in the top ten. The sequences come from peripheral blood, collected on day 0 of AZD1222 vaccination. V usage is TRBV4-3 and J usage is TRBJ2-1, with 8 bases lining up with TRBD2. The receptor comes from an adult in good health. CDR3 sequence (DNA): TGCGCCAGCAGCCAAGTGGCTAGCGGGTATCAAGCCTCCTACAATGAGCAGTTCTTC. It is translated as CASSQVASGYQASYNEQFF.